These 16 T cell receptor beta chains were all obtained from the same sample, sequenced in a study of cytomegalovirus exposure and HLA in healthy donors. The data were produced by immunoSEQ multiplex PCR, yet TCRdb's version contains in-frame clones alone and is incomplete. The sample yields 92,000 or so clones, roughly 97% seen once. The sample taken for sequencing was PBMCs. All receptors derive from a man between 18 and 29 years old in good health and CMV-seronegative.

The V call is TRBV10-1, the J call TRBJ1-2; no definite D call. The V gene lost 7 bases and the J gene lost 4 bases, with 13 bases spanning the gap. The V gene's germline CDR1 is WNHNN and CDR2 SYGVQD (reference sequence). CDR3 length: 13 amino acids. CDR3: CASIDPYCYGYTF. CDR3 DNA sequence: TGCGCCAGCATTGACCCCTACTGCTATGGCTACACCTTC.

The chain employs TRBV29-1 and TRBJ2-7, with 7 bases identical to TRBD2. The CDR3 loop spans 15 amino acids. Trimming took 4 bases from V and 4 from J; bases not matched to a gene: 13. Germline values: CDR1 SQVTM, CDR2 ANQGSEA. CDR3 in DNA: TGCAGCGTTGCGGACTGGGCGGGAGAATCATACGAGCAGTACGTC. Its protein product is CSVADWAGESYEQYV.

The chain combines TRBV30 with TRBJ2-7; TRBD2 aligns across 14 bases. Trimming took 4 bases from V and 7 from J; bases not matched to a gene: 9. The length of the CDR3 is 15 residues. Germline V gives CDR1 GTSNPN, CDR2 SVGIG (reference sequence). The CDR3 is CAWNAGTSGRGEQYF. CDR3 DNA sequence: TGTGCCTGGAACGCCGGGACTAGCGGGAGAGGTGAGCAGTACTTC. Using reference TRBV30 and TRBJ2-7 for the parts outside the CDR3, the full variable domain is SQTIHQWPATLVQPVGSPLSLECTVEGTSNPNLYWYRQAAGRGLQLLFYSVGIGQISSEVPQNLSASRPQDRQFILSSKKLLLSDSGFYLCAWNAGTSGRGEQYFGPGTRLTVT.

This sequence joins TRBV9 and TRBJ2-1; D not resolved. CDR1 is SGDLS, CDR2 YYNGEE, per germline. Trimming removed 4 bases at V and 5 bases at J, with 25 bases between. The CDR3 consists of 18 residues. DNA of the CDR3: TGTGCCAGCAGCCCCCGCCCTCCGTCCTCGTGGAGAGACAATGAGCAGTTCTTC. Its translation: CASSPRPPSSWRDNEQFF.

The chain links TRBV15 to TRBJ2-1, with a possible D match to TRBD2 (6 bases). This CDR3 has 15 amino acids. The V gene lost 2 bases and the J gene lost 8 bases, with 16 bases spanning the gap. CDR1 LNHNV and CDR2 YYDKDF come from the germline V gene (reference sequence). The CDR3 spells CATSRRTGTRDEQFF. The CDR3 coding sequence is TGTGCCACCAGCAGACGTACTGGGACTCGAGATGAGCAGTTCTTC.

The gene calls are TRBV10-2 and TRBJ2-7; 7 nucleotides align to TRBD1. The CDR3 is made up of 14 amino acids. Germline V CDR1 and CDR2: WSHSY, SAAADI. The V gene end was trimmed by 1 base and the J gene end by 2 bases; junction bases not matched to a gene: 2. The CDR3 region has the DNA TGCGCCAGCAGTGAGTTCGGACAGGCCTACGAGCAGTACGTC. It is translated as CASSEFGQAYEQYV.

The chain combines TRBV28 with TRBJ2-7; D uncertain. The CDR3 is made up of 12 amino acids. CDR1 is MDHEN, CDR2 SYDVKM, per germline. Trimming left V 4 bases short and J 7 bases short, with 11 bases between. The CDR3 DNA is TGTGCCAGCAGTTCGTTTCCCAGGGAGCAGTACTTC. This codes for CASSSFPREQYF.

This chain joins TRBV18 and TRBJ2-5, with D possibly being TRBD2 (5 bases). With 3 bases removed from V and 2 bases from J, the gap between germline ends came to 7 bases. Germline V gene lookup returns CDR1 KGHSH and CDR2 LQKENI. The CDR3 has 13 residues. In DNA form, the CDR3 reads TGTGCCAGCTCACCTTCGGGACAAGAGACCCAGTACTTC. Protein sequence: CASSPSGQETQYF.

For this clone: At one end the junction does not follow the germline gene, possibly because of a read error. The chain employs TRBV29-1 and TRBJ2-2, with D possibly being TRBD1 (6 bases). The CDR3 is 14 residues long. Looked up from germline, CDR1 is SQVTM and CDR2 is ANQGSEA. DNA for the CDR3: TGCAGCGGCCGTTGCTGGACAGAACACCGGGGAGCTGTTTTT. Translation gives CSGRCWTEHRGAVF.

This clone was recorded only once. J is TRBJ1-4 and V is TRBV5-1, with a weak D call TRBD1 (5 bases). V was clipped by 0 bases and J by 6 bases, with 12 bases between them. This CDR3 contains 15 residues. Germline values: CDR1 SGHRS, CDR2 YFSETQ. The CDR3 bases are TGCGCCAGCAGCTTGGACGGGACTAGGCATGAAAAACTGTTTTTT. Encoded protein: CASSLDGTRHEKLFF.

The chain is built from TRBV5-1 and TRBJ2-3; TRBD2 is a possible D gene (5 bases). The CDR3 is made up of 14 amino acids. Trimming left V 4 bases short and J 6 bases short, with 15 bases between. From germline, CDR1 is SGHRS and CDR2 YFSETQ. CDR3 protein: CASSVGLRQDTQYF. The CDR3 DNA reads TGCGCCAGCAGCGTTGGACTCCGTCAGGATACGCAGTATTTT.

The gene calls are TRBV7-2 and TRBJ2-1, with 7 bases identical to TRBD2. Germline loops: CDR1 SGHTA, CDR2 FQGNSA. The CDR3 covers 14 residues. With V trimmed by 2 bases and J by 8 bases, 6 bases remained unmatched. The CDR3 DNA reads as TGTGCCAGCAGCTTACCGACACTAGCGTATGAGCAGTTCTTC. Translating it yields CASSLPTLAYEQFF. The full variable domain, in which reference TRBV7-2 and TRBJ2-1 provide the parts outside the CDR3, is GAGVSQSPSNKVTEKGKDVELRCDPISGHTALYWYRQSLGQGLEFLIYFQGNSAPDKSGLPSDRFSAERTGGSVSTLTIQRTQQEDSAVYLCASSLPTLAYEQFFGPGTRLTVL.

With regard to this clone: One end of the junction varies from germline; a read error may be responsible. The V call is TRBV11-2, the J call TRBJ1-1, with D possibly being TRBD1 (5 bases). This CDR3 has 14 amino acids. Germline loops: CDR1 SGHAT, CDR2 FQNNGV. CDR3 region: CASSLGAGLESQVF. CDR3 in DNA: TGTGCCAGCAGCTTAGGGGCAGGGTTGGAATCTCAGGTATTT.

The DNA of the CDR3 is TGTGCCAGCCGGGACAGGCTCGAAAAACTGTTTTTT. It codes for CASRDRLEKLFF. The chain employs TRBV28 and TRBJ1-4, with 8 positions matching TRBD1. The V and J ends lost 8 bases and 8 bases, in that order; junction bases with no gene match: 4. This CDR3 has 12 amino acids. Germline V gene lookup returns CDR1 MDHEN and CDR2 SYDVKM.

This rearrangement joins TRBV7-8 to TRBJ2-1; 7 bases match TRBD1. This CDR3 is built from 14 residues. Germline V lookup: CDR1 SGHVS, CDR2 FQNEAQ. V shed 5 bases, J shed 4 bases, and the junction held 5 bases outside the gene matches. CDR3 DNA: TGTGCCAGCAGCGTTCAGGGGGATTACAATGAGCAGTTCTTC. Amino acids: CASSVQGDYNEQFF.

The chain recombines TRBV11-2 with TRBJ2-3; D is possibly TRBD1 (5 bases). Germline lookup yields CDR1 SGHAT and CDR2 FQNNGV. Trimming shortened V by 1 base and J by 4 bases, and 12 bases separated the two germline ends. The CDR3 sequence is 15 residues long. CDR3 in DNA: TGTGCCAGCAGCTTAGTAGGGGATCTTCCAGATACGCAGTATTTT. Protein product: CASSLVGDLPDTQYF.